The sequence of this T cell receptor (beta chain) was determined in a study of shared clonotypes between healthy human individuals. Bulk PBMC genomic DNA spanned ten immunoSEQ deep plates. The table came from immunoSEQ multiplex PCR; TCRdb's copy has only in-frame clones and leaves some out. The repertoire includes some 490,000 clones, 60% to 80% of them detected once, and 9.5% to 15% sits in the top ten. With V trimmed by 4 bases and J by 2 bases, 4 bases remained unmatched. There are 15 residues in the CDR3. CDR1 and CDR2 from the germline V gene are SGHVS and FQNEAQ. V usage is TRBV7-8 and J usage is TRBJ2-1; 8 nucleotides match TRBD2. Sequenced input: PBMCs. This TCR was sampled from a woman in her thirties or forties in good health. Some clones in this sample may be carry-over from other donors' samples. This CDR3 reads CASSSSGGAYNEQFF. The CDR3 region has the DNA TGTGCCAGCAGCTCCTCGGGGGGGGCCTACAATGAGCAGTTCTTC.